This entry concerns a single TCR beta chain. What it binds is not known. The table came from immunoSEQ multiplex PCR; TCRdb's copy has only in-frame clones and leaves some out. Among tens of thousands of clones listed, roughly nine tenths were seen once. These data belong to a study of T cell responses to AZD1222 COVID-19 vaccine. Findings and limits, study-wide: Only a handful of AZD1222 recipients, more than 5 in all, had baseline seropositivity.

The V gene lost 5 bases and the J gene lost 0 bases, with 22 bases spanning the gap. CDR3 length equals 19 residues. Per germline, CDR1 LNHDA and CDR2 SQIVND (reference sequence). This receptor was obtained from an adult in good health. The starting material was peripheral blood, obtained on day 0 of AZD1222 vaccination. The chain carries TRBV19 and TRBJ2-2, with a possible D match to TRBD2 (5 bases). CDR3 in amino acids: CASSLHGGSSWANTGELFF. As DNA, the CDR3 is TGTGCCAGTAGTCTCCATGGAGGTAGTTCGTGGGCGAACACCGGGGAGCTGTTTTTT.